Described below is a single TCR beta chain sequence and its context. The data were obtained in a study of blood T cell repertoires in COVID-19. Cohorts were assigned according to the clinical history that participants reported. Authors' analysis steps: Estimates of nucleated cell counts were drawn from the amplification of reference gene primers. The assay was immunoSEQ multiplex PCR, and TCRdb's table has in-frame clones only and misses some. From that table come the V and J calls and clone size; the DNA was used to work out D and trimming. The sample consists of roughly 250,000 clones, approximately 90% of them appearing once. Germline lookup yields CDR1 SNHLY and CDR2 FYNNEI. V shed 7 bases and J shed 3 bases, with 13 bases lying between them. The CDR3 is 14 residues long.

This TCR was recovered from a woman younger than 35 who had recovered from COVID-19. The chain joins TRBV2 to TRBJ2-1; D may be TRBD1 (5 bases). Sequenced input: PBMCs or T cells enriched from blood (not recorded which). This chain's CDR3 is CASKVGAGYNEQFF. In DNA form, the CDR3 reads TGTGCCAGCAAGGTAGGGGCCGGCTACAATGAGCAGTTCTTC.